The clone carrying this T cell receptor beta chain came up a few times. Its antigen is currently unknown. Germline and genes here are mouse. The CDR3 extends 1 residue past the end of the read, so its final part is completed from the germline J gene. Trimming removed 2 bases from V and 3 bases from J; junction bases left unmatched: 4. Germline CDR1 is SGHLS and CDR2 is HYDKME. The CDR3 is made up of 15 amino acids. Time point noted: mouse harvest day 14 after allogeneic transplant. Each mouse received 10^7 T-cell-depleted marrow cells plus 10^6 splenic CD5+ T cells by tail vein. Profiling relied on immunoSEQ multiplex PCR, and the TCRdb table lists in-frame clones only, not all of them. The table includes 3,100 or so clones, 44% detected once. This sample is drawn from a study of tissue T cells after allogeneic stem cell transplantation. Findings and caveats of the study: Across patients, clones rarely overlapped, yet motif clusters were shared tissue-specifically.

The specimen sequenced was gut tissue. The chain uses TRBV12-2 and TRBJ2-1; 9 positions match TRBD2. This TCR came from a female BALB/c mouse given C57BL/6 T cells with graft-versus-host disease after an allogeneic hematopoietic cell transplant. CDR3: CASSPYWGVYAEQFF. The part of the CDR3 DNA that was read is TGTGCCAGCTCTCCCTACTGGGGGGTCTATGCTGAGCAGTTC. Full variable domain (rest looked up from reference TRBV12-2 and TRBJ2-1): NSGVVQSPRYIIKGKGERSILKCIPISGHLSVAWYQQTQGQELKFFIQHYDKMERDKGNLPSRFSVQQFDDYHSEMNMSALELEDSAVYFCASSPYWGVYAEQFFGPGTRLTVL.